The 14 T cell receptor beta chains given below trace back to one sample, sequenced in a study of Graves' ophthalmopathy and Graves' hyperthyroidism. Transcripts of RNA were the source for amplifying TCR beta CDR3 regions. The first round was an RT-PCR with HTBI primers, and the second round was a multiplex PCR. TCRdb used MiXCR to reprocess the multiplex PCR reads, holding one entry per CDR3 protein. The sample lists 200,000 to 300,000 distinct CDR3 sequences, approximately 42% occurring once. The sequenced material came from peripheral blood. All receptors come from an adult man with Graves' ophthalmopathy.

This clonotype was detected only a few times. The genes are TRBV11-3 and TRBJ2-7, with TRBD2 matching 10 bases. This CDR3 comprises 12 residues. Per the germline V gene, CDR1 is SGHNT and CDR2 is YENEEA. V dropped 4 bases and J dropped 10; count of bases not matched to a gene: 4. This chain's CDR3 is CASSSGLADQYF. The CDR3 DNA sequence: TGTGCCAGCAGCTCAGGACTAGCGGATCAGTACTTC.

The J gene is TRBJ2-7, the V gene TRBV29-1, with a weak D call TRBD2 (7 bases). V shed 6 bases and J shed 7 bases, with 19 bases lying between them. This CDR3 contains 13 residues. The germline gives CDR1 SQVTM, CDR2 ANQGSEA. The CDR3 coding sequence is TGCAGCGTCCTGGGACGGGGGGCGGGTGAGCAGTACTTC. It specifies CSVLGRGAGEQYF.

This clonotype was seen at least ten times. This rearrangement joins TRBV20-1 to TRBJ1-1; D remains unclear. V lost 1 base to trimming and J lost 11 bases, with 14 bases between them. The CDR3 spans 12 residues. Per germline, CDR1 DFQATT and CDR2 SNEGSKA (reference sequence). The CDR3 is CSARADSGQAFF. CDR3 nucleotides: TGCAGTGCTAGAGCCGACTCCGGGCAGGCTTTCTTT.

The gene calls are TRBV20-1 and TRBJ1-3; D not resolved. Germline V CDR1 and CDR2: DFQATT, SNEGSKA (reference sequence). Trimming pared 6 bases from V and 1 base from J, leaving 10 bases between. CDR3 length: 13 amino acids. CDR3 amino acids: CSAREISGNTIYF. For the CDR3, the DNA is TGCAGTGCGCGGGAGATATCTGGAAACACCATATATTTT.

The chain carries TRBV5-1 and TRBJ2-6; D remains ambiguous. Trimming pared 0 bases from V and 0 bases from J, leaving 10 bases between. Per the germline V gene, CDR1 is SGHRS and CDR2 is YFSETQ. There are 17 residues in the CDR3. The CDR3 protein is CASSLEPLLSGANVLTF. CDR3 bases: TGCGCCAGCAGCTTGGAACCCCTCCTCTCTGGGGCCAACGTCCTGACTTTC. Full variable domain (outside the CDR3, taken from reference TRBV5-1 and TRBJ2-6): KAGVTQTPRYLIKTRGQQVTLSCSPISGHRSVSWYQQTPGQGLQFLFEYFSETQRNKGNFPGRFSGRQFSNSRSEMNVSTLELGDSALYLCASSLEPLLSGANVLTFGAGSRLTVL.

A few counts support this clonotype. The rearrangement links TRBV19 to TRBJ1-2; 7 positions agree with TRBD1. The CDR3 runs 15 residues. Germline V lookup: CDR1 LNHDA, CDR2 SQIVND (reference sequence). V was clipped by 7 bases and J by 8 bases; unmatched bases: 16. Written as DNA, the CDR3 is TGTGCCAGTACCTCTGGATCACAGGGGTTGAGAGGCTACACCTTC. It translates to CASTSGSQGLRGYTF.

Only a few counts were recorded for this clonotype. The chain has TRBV20-1 and TRBJ2-7, with D possibly matching TRBD1 (5 bases). Deletions cut 5 bases from V and 2 bases from J, with 19 bases between. Germline CDR1 and CDR2: DFQATT and SNEGSKA (reference sequence). CDR3 length: 15 residues. CDR3 residues: CSAWGPDSEPYEQYF. The DNA for the CDR3 is TGCAGTGCTTGGGGCCCTGACAGTGAACCCTACGAGCAGTACTTC.

The V and J genes are TRBV9 and TRBJ1-2; D is ambiguous. V shed 0 bases and J shed 3 bases, with 6 bases lying between them. CDR3 length: 13 amino acids. Germline lookup yields CDR1 SGDLS and CDR2 YYNGEE. The CDR3 spells CASSVEFDYGYTF. In nucleotides, the CDR3 is TGTGCCAGCAGCGTAGAGTTCGACTATGGCTACACCTTC. The variable domain in full, with the rest retrieved from reference TRBV9 and TRBJ1-2, is DSGVTQTPKHLITATGQRVTLRCSPRSGDLSVYWYQQSLDQGLQFLIQYYNGEERAKGNILERFSAQQFPDLHSELNLSSLELGDSALYFCASSVEFDYGYTFGSGTRLTVV.

V and J are TRBV9 and TRBJ1-6, with D perhaps TRBD1 (5 bases). The V gene's germline CDR1 is SGDLS and CDR2 YYNGEE. The CDR3 contains 13 residues. V was shortened by 4 bases and J by 8 bases, with 10 bases between the two germline ends. DNA of the CDR3: TGTGCCAGCAGCCCGATGGGGGATTCACCCCTCCACTTT. Translating it yields CASSPMGDSPLHF.

The chain combines TRBV12-3 or TRBV12-4 with TRBJ2-2, with TRBD1 matching over 11 bases. V dropped 11 bases and J dropped 4; count of bases not matched to a gene: 6. This CDR3 spans 14 amino acids. The CDR3 reads CAGGQGALTGELFF. CDR3 sequence (DNA): TGTGCCGGAGGACAGGGGGCGCTCACCGGGGAGCTGTTTTTT.

V and J are TRBV24-1 and TRBJ2-2; possible D gene TRBD1, 5 bases. Trimming removed 9 bases from V and 4 bases from J, with 14 bases in between. The CDR3 covers 14 residues. Germline V CDR1 and CDR2: KGHDR, SFDVKD. The CDR3 DNA reads TGTGCCACCGAACCAACAGGCCCCACCGGGGAGCTGTTTTTT. Translated: CATEPTGPTGELFF.

In its sample, this clonotype was seen a few times. The chain has TRBV20-1 and TRBJ1-2, with D perhaps TRBD1 (5 bases). The CDR3 sequence is 13 residues long. Trimming removed 3 bases at V and 1 base at J, with 9 bases between. Germline lookup yields CDR1 DFQATT and CDR2 SNEGSKA (reference sequence). The CDR3 region has the DNA TGCAGTGCTAGTGGGGGGGTTAACTATGGCTACACCTTC. This encodes CSASGGVNYGYTF.

The chain recombines TRBV3-1 with TRBJ2-2; the D call may be TRBD1 or TRBD2 (5 bases each). V was shortened by 4 bases and J by 0 bases, with 9 bases between the two germline ends. The CDR3 totals 15 residues. Germline V gene data show CDR1 as LGHDT and CDR2 as YNNKEL (reference sequence). The CDR3: CASSPGRTNTGELFF. CDR3 bases: TGTGCCAGCAGCCCGGGACGGACGAACACCGGGGAGCTGTTTTTT.

The genes are TRBV12-3 or TRBV12-4 and TRBJ1-5; D remains ambiguous. The germline V and J ends were trimmed by 2 bases and 4 bases, with 9 bases remaining between them. CDR3 size: 14 residues. CDR3 sequence: CASSLKRWNQPQHF. CDR3 coding DNA: TGTGCCAGCAGTTTAAAACGGTGGAATCAGCCCCAGCATTTT.